The following is a TCR beta chain sequence with its context. All included Susac syndrome patients satisfied recently defined diagnostic criteria for definite or probable disease. These data originate in a study of CD8 T cells in Susac syndrome. The RNA, roughly 0.45 to 1 ug, was put through reverse transcription using random hexamers. TCRdb reprocessed the immunoSEQ multiplex PCR reads with MiXCR, giving one entry per CDR3 protein. The repertoire holds some 96,000 distinct CDR3 sequences, with just under 95% as singletons. This CDR3 comprises 15 residues. CDR1 is ENHRY and CDR2 is SYGVKD in the germline V gene. V gave up 6 bases and J gave up 5 bases; unmatched junction bases: 8.

The rearrangement joins TRBV10-3 to TRBJ1-5; 9 nucleotides match TRBD1. The sequenced material came from CD4+ T cells from PBMCs. This receptor was taken from a human donor with Susac syndrome. In nucleotides, the CDR3 is TGTGCCATCAGCCCGGGACAGGGAAGTGATCAGCCCCAGCATTTT. Its translation is CAISPGQGSDQPQHF.